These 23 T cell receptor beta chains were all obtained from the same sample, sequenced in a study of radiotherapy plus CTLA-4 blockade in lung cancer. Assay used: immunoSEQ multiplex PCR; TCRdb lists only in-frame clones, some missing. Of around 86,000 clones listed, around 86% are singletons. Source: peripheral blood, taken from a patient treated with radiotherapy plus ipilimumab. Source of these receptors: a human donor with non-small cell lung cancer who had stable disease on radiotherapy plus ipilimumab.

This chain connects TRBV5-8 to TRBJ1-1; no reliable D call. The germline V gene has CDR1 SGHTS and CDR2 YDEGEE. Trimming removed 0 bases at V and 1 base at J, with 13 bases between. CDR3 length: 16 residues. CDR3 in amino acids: CASSLGVRASNTEAFF. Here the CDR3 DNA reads TGTGCCAGCAGCTTGGGAGTTAGGGCCTCGAACACTGAAGCTTTCTTT. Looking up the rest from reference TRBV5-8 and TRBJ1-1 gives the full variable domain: EAGVTQSPTHLIKTRGQQATLRCSPISGHTSVYWYQQALGLGLQFLLWYDEGEERNRGNFPPRFSGRQFPNYSSELNVNALELEDSALYLCASSLGVRASNTEAFFGQGTRLTVV.

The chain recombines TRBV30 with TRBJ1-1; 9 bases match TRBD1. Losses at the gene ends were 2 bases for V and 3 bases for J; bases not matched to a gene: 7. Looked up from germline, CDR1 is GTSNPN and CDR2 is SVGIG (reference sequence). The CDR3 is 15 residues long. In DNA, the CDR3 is TGTGCCTGGAGTCCGGGACAGGGTCTGGACACTGAAGCTTTCTTT. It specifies CAWSPGQGLDTEAFF.

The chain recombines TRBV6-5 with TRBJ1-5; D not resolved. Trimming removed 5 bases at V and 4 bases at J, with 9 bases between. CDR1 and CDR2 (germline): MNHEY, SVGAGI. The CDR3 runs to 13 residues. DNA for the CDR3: TGTGCCAGCAGTAGACTCTCTAATCAGCCCCAGCATTTT. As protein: CASSRLSNQPQHF.

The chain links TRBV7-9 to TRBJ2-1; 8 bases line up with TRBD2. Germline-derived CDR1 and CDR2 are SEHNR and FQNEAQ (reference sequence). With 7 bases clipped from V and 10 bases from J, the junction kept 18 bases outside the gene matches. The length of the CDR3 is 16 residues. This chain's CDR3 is CASIPRAAGSGGEQFF. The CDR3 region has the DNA TGTGCCAGCATCCCCCGGGCGGCGGGATCGGGGGGGGAGCAGTTCTTC.

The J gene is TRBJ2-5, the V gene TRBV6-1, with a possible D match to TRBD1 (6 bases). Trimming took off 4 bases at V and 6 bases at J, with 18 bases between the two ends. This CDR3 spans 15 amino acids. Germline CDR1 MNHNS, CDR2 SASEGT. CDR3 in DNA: TGTGCCAGCAGTGGGGGGCAGGGCAACGAGAAGACCCAGTACTTC. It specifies CASSGGQGNEKTQYF.

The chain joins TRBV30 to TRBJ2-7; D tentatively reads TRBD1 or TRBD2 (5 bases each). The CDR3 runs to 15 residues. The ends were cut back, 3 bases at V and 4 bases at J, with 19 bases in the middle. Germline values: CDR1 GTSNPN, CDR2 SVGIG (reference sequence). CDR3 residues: CAWSRPEGFKYEQYF. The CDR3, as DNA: TGTGCCTGGAGCAGACCAGAGGGGTTCAAGTACGAGCAGTACTTC.

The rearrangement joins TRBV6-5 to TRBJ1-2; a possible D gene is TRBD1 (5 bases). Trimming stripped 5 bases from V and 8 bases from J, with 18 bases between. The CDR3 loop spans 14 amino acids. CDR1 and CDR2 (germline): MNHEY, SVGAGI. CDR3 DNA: TGTGCCAGCAGTGAACGGGGGAGAGTTGGCGGCTACACCTTC. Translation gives CASSERGRVGGYTF.

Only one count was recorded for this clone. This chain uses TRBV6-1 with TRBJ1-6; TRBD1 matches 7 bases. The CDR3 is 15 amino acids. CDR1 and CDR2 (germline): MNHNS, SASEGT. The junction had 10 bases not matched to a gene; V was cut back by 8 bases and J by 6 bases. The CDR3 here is CASGPNRGGNSPLHF. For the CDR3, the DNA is TGTGCCAGCGGACCCAACAGGGGAGGTAATTCACCCCTCCACTTT.

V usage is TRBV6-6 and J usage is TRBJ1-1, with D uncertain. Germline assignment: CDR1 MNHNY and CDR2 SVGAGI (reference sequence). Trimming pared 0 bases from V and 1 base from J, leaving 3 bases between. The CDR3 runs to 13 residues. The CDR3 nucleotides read TGTGCCAGCAGTTACTCGAAGAACACTGAAGCTTTCTTT. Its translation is CASSYSKNTEAFF.

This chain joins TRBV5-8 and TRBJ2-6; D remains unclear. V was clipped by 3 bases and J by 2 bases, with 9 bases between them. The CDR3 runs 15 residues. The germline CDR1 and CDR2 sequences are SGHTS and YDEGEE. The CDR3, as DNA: TGTGCCAGCAGCTCATTGGGAACTGGGGCCAACGTCCTGACTTTC. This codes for CASSSLGTGANVLTF.

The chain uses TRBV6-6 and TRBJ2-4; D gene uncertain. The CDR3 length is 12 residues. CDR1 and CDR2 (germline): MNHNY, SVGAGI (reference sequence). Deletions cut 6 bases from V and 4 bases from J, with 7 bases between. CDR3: CASSRPKNIQYF. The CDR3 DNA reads TGTGCCAGCAGCCGACCTAAAAACATTCAGTACTTC.

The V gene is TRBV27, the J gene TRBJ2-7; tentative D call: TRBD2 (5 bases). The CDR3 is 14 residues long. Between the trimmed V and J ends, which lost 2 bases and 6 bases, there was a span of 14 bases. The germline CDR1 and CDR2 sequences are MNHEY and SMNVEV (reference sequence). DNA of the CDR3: TGTGCCAGCAGTTTAGAAGGTCGCGGGCTCGAGCAGTACTTC. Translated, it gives CASSLEGRGLEQYF.

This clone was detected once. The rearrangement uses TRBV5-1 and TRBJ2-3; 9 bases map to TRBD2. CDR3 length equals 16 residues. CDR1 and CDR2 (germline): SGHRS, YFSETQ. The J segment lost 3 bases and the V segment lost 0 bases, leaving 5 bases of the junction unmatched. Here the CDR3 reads CASSLVGTSSTDTQYF. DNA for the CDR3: TGCGCCAGCAGCTTGGTAGGGACTAGCAGTACAGATACGCAGTATTTT.

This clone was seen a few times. CDR3 protein: CASSRADQGRETQYF. The CDR3 region has the DNA TGTGCCAGCAGCAGGGCAGATCAGGGGCGAGAGACCCAGTACTTC. The V call is TRBV9, the J call TRBJ2-5; TRBD1 is a possible D gene (6 bases). Germline CDR1 SGDLS, CDR2 YYNGEE. The CDR3 runs to 15 residues. The V and J ends lost 4 bases and 4 bases respectively, with 17 bases between them.

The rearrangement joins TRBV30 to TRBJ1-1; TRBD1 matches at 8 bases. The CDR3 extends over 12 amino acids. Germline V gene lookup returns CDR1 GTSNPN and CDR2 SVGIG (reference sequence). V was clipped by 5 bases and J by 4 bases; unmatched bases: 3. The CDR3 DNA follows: TGTGCCTGGGGACAGGGTGGCACTGAAGCTTTCTTT. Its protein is CAWGQGGTEAFF.

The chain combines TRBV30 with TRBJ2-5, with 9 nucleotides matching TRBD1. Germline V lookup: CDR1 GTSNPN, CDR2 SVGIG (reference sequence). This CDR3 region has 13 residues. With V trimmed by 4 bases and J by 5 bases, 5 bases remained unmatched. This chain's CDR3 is CAWIGQGKETQYF. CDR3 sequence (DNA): TGTGCCTGGATAGGACAGGGGAAGGAGACCCAGTACTTC.

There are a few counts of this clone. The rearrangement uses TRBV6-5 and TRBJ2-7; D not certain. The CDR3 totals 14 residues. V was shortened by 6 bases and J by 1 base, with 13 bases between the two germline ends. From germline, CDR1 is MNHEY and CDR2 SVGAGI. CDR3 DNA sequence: TGTGCCAGCAGCCGCGTAGGGCAGTCCTACGAGCAGTACTTC. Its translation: CASSRVGQSYEQYF.

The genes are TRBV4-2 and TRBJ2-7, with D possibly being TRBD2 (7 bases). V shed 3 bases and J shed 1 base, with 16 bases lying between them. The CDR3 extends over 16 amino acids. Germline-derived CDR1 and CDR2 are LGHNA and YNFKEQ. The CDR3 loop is CASSQPTGGASYEQYF. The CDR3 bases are TGTGCCAGCAGCCAGCCCACTGGGGGGGCGTCCTACGAGCAGTACTTC.

The CDR3 loop is CATSRGVGNTIYF. CDR3 DNA sequence: TGTGCCACCAGCAGGGGCGTAGGAAACACCATATATTTT. The chain employs TRBV15 and TRBJ1-3; no clear D gene. V was cut by 3 bases and J by 4 bases, with 7 bases left in between. Per germline, CDR1 LNHNV and CDR2 YYDKDF (reference sequence). CDR3 size: 13 residues.

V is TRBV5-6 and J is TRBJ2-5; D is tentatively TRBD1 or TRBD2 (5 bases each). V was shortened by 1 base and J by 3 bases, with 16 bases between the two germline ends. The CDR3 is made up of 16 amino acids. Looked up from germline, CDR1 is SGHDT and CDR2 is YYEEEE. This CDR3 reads CASSLKPGRKEETQYF. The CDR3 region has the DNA TGTGCCAGCAGCTTGAAGCCGGGACGGAAAGAAGAGACCCAGTACTTC.

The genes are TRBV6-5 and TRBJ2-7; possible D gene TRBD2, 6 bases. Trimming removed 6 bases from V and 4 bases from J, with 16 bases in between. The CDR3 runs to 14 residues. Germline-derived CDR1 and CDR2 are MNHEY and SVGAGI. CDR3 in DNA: TGTGCCAGCAGCTTTGGACGCCGGGGGTACGAGCAGTACTTC. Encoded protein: CASSFGRRGYEQYF.

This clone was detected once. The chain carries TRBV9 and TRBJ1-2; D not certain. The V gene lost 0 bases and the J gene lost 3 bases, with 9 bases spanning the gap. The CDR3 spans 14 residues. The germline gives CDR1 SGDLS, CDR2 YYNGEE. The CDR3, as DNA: TGTGCCAGCAGCGTAGGACGGAGTCACTATGGCTACACCTTC. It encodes CASSVGRSHYGYTF.

This chain's CDR3 is CASSLGGILNTEAFF. Here the CDR3 DNA reads TGTGCCAGCAGCTTGGGGGGGATACTGAACACTGAAGCTTTCTTT. The V call is TRBV11-1, the J call TRBJ1-1; D may be TRBD1 (5 bases). In germline, CDR1 is SGHAT, CDR2 FQDESV (reference sequence). There are 15 residues in the CDR3. V was pared by 3 bases and J by 0 bases, with 11 bases between.